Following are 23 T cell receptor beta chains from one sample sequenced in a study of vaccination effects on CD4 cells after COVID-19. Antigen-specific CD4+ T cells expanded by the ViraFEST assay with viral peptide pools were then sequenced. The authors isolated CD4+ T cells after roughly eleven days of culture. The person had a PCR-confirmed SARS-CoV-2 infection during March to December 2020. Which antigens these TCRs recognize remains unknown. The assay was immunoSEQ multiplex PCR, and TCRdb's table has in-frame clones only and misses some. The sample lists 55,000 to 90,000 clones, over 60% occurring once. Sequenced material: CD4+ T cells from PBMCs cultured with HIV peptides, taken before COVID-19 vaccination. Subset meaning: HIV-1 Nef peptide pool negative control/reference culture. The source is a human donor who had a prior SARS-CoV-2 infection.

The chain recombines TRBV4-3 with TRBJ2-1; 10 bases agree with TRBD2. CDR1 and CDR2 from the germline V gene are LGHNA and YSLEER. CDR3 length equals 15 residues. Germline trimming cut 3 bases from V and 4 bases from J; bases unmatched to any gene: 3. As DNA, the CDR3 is TGCGCCAGCAGCCAGTCTAGCGGGAGTTACAATGAGCAGTTCTTC. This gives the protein CASSQSSGSYNEQFF.

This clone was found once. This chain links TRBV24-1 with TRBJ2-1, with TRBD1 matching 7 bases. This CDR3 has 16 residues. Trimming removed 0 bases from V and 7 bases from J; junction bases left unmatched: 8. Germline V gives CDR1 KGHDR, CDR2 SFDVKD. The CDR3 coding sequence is TGTGCCACCAGTGATTTGCAGGCAGGGGGTAGGAATGAGCAGTTCTTC. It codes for CATSDLQAGGRNEQFF.

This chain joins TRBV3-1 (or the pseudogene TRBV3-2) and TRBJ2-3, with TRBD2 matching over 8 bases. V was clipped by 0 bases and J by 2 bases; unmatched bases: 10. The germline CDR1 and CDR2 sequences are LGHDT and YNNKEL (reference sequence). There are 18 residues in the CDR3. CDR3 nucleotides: TGTGCCAGCAGCCAAGAGTTTGAACTAGCGGATTACACAGATACGCAGTATTTT. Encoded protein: CASSQEFELADYTDTQYF.

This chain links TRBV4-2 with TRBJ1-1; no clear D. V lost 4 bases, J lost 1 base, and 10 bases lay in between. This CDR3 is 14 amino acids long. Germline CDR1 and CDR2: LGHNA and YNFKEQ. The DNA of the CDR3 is TGTGCCAGCAGCCCCGATCGGTCGAACACTGAAGCTTTCTTT. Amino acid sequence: CASSPDRSNTEAFF.

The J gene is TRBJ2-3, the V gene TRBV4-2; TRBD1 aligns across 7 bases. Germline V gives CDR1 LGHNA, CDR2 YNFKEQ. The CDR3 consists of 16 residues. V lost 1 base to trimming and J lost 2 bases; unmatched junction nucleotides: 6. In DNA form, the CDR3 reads TGTGCCAGCAGCCAAGCTATAGGGACAGACACAGATACGCAGTATTTT. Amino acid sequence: CASSQAIGTDTDTQYF.

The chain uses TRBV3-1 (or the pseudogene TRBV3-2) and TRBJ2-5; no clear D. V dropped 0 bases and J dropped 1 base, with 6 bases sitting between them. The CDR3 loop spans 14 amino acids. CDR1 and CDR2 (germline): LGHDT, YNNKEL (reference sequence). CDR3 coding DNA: TGTGCCAGCAGCCAAGACCTGATCCAAGAGACCCAGTACTTC. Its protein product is CASSQDLIQETQYF.

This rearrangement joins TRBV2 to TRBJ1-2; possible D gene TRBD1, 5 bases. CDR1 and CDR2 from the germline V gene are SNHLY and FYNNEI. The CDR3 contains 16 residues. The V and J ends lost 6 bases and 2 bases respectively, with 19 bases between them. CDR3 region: CASSNTGQGPNYGYTF. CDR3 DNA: TGTGCCAGCAGCAACACGGGGCAGGGACCCAACTATGGCTACACCTTC.

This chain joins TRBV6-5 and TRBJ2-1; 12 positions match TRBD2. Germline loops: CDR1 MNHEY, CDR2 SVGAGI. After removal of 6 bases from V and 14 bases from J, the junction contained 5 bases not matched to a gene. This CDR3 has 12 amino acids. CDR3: CASRVTSGSEFF. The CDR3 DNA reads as TGTGCCAGCAGGGTGACTAGCGGGAGCGAGTTCTTC.

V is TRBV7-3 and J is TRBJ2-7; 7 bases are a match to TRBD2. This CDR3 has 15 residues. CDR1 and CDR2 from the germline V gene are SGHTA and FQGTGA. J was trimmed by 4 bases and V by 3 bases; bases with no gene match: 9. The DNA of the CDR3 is TGTGCCAGCAGCTTTGGACTAGTTGGTCCATACGAGCAGTACTTC. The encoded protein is CASSFGLVGPYEQYF. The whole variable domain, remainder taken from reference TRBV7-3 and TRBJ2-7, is GAGVSQTPSNKVTEKGKYVELRCDPISGHTALYWYRQSLGQGPEFLIYFQGTGAADDSGLPNDRFFAVRPEGSVSTLKIQRTERGDSAVYLCASSFGLVGPYEQYFGPGTRLTVT.

CDR3 residues: CASSQEVGTSEFF. The DNA of the CDR3 is TGCGCCAGCAGCCAAGAGGTTGGGACTAGCGAGTTCTTC. The V gene is TRBV4-3, the J gene TRBJ2-1, with 10 bases lining up with TRBD2. This CDR3 spans 13 amino acids. Germline V CDR1 and CDR2: LGHNA, YSLEER. V dropped 0 bases and J dropped 14; count of bases not matched to a gene: 4.

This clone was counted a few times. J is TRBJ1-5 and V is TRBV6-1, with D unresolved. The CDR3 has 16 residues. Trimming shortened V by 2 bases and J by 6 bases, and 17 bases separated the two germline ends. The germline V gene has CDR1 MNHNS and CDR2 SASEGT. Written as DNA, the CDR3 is TGTGCCAGCAGTGAATATGTGGCCAGGAACGGTCAGCCCCAGCATTTT. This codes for CASSEYVARNGQPQHF.

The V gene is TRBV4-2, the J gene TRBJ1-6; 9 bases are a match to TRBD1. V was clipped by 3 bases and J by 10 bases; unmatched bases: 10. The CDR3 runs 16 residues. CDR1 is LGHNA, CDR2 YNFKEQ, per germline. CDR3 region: CASSQVLGQGYSPLHF. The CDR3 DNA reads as TGTGCCAGCAGCCAGGTCCTAGGACAGGGGTACTCACCCCTCCACTTT.

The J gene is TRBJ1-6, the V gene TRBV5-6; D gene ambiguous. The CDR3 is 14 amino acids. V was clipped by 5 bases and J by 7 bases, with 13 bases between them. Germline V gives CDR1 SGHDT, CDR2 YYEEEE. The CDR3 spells CASRTGFGNSPLHF. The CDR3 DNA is TGTGCCAGCAGGACCGGCTTTGGAAATTCACCCCTCCACTTT. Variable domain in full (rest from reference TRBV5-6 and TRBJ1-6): DAGVTQSPTHLIKTRGQQVTLRCSPKSGHDTVSWYQQALGQGPQFIFQYYEEEERQRGNFPDRFSGHQFPNYSSELNVNALLLGDSALYLCASRTGFGNSPLHFGNGTRLTVT.

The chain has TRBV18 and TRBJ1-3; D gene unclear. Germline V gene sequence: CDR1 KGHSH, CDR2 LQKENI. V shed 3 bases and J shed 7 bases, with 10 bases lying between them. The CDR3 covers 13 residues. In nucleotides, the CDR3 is TGTGCCAGCTCACCGGTTTCGTTTAACACCATATATTTT. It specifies CASSPVSFNTIYF.

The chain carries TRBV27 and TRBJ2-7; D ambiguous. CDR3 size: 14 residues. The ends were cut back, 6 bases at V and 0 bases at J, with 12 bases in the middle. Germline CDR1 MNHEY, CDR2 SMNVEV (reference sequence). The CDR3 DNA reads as TGTGCCAGCAGCCCCAGGATGGGCTCCTACGAGCAGTACTTC. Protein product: CASSPRMGSYEQYF.

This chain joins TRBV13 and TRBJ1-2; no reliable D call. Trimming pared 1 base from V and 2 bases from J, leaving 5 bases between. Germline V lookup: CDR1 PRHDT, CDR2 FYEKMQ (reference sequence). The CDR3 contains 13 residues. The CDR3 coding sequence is TGTGCCAGCAGCTTAGAAGAAAACTATGGCTACACCTTC. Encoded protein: CASSLEENYGYTF.

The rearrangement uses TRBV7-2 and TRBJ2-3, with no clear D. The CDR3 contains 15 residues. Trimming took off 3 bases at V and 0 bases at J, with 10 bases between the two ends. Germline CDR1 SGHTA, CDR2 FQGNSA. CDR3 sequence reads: CASSFAPTSTDTQYF. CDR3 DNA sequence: TGTGCCAGCAGCTTCGCACCCACTAGCACAGATACGCAGTATTTT.

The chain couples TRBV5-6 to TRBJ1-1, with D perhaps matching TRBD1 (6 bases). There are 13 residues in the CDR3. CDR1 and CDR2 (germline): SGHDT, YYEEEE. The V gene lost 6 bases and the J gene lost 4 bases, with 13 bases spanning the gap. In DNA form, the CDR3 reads TGTGCCAGCACTCGGGGAGGGGGCACTGAAGCTTTCTTT. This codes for CASTRGGGTEAFF.

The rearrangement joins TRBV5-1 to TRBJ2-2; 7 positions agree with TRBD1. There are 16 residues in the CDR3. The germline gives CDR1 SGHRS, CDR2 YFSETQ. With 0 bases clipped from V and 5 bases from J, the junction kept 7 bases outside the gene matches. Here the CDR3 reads CASSLALGTETGELFF. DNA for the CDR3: TGCGCCAGCAGCTTGGCTCTAGGGACAGAGACCGGGGAGCTGTTTTTT. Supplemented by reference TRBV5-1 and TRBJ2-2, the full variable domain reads KAGVTQTPRYLIKTRGQQVTLSCSPISGHRSVSWYQQTPGQGLQFLFEYFSETQRNKGNFPGRFSGRQFSNSRSEMNVSTLELGDSALYLCASSLALGTETGELFFGEGSRLTVL.

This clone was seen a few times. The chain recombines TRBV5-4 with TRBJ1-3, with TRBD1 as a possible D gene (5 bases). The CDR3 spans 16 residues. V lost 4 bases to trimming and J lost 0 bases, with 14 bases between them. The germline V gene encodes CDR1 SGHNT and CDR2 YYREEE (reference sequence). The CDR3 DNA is TGTGCCAGCAGCGGAACGGGACCCTTCTCTGGAAACACCATATATTTT. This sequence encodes CASSGTGPFSGNTIYF.

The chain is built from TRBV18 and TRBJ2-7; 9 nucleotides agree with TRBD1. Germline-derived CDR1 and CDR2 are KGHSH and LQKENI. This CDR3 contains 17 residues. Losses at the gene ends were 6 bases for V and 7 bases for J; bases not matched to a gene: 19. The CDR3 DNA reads TGTGCCAGCTCTAATCTTTATAAGACAGGGGGGGCGAAGGAGCAGTACTTC. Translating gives CASSNLYKTGGAKEQYF.

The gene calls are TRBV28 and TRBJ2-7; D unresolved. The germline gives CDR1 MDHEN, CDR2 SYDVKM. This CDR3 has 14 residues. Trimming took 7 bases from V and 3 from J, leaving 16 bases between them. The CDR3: CASTRNPKFYEQYF. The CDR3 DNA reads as TGTGCCAGCACGAGGAACCCAAAATTCTACGAGCAGTACTTC.

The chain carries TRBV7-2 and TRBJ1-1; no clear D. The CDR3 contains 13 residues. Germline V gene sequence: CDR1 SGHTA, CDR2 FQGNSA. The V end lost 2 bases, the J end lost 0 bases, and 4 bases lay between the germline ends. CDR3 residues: CASSLSMNTEAFF. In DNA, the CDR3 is TGTGCCAGCAGCTTATCGATGAACACTGAAGCTTTCTTT.